This T cell receptor (beta chain) was sequenced during a study of cytomegalovirus exposure and HLA in healthy donors. Study-wide context: The study's early data release held around 85 million unique TCRs from HLA-typed donors.

Worth noting for this clone: What it binds is not known.

60 Vbeta and 13 Jbeta primers were used in PCR. Measured with immunoSEQ multiplex PCR; TCRdb has only the in-frame clones, and not every one. Among more than 100,000 clones listed, roughly 80% were seen once. Findings of the study overall: The listing of 150 to 200 TCR beta chains classed them as cytomegalovirus-associated. Donors were assumed by presence/absence analyses to have roughly uniform sequencing depth.

The CDR3 sequence is 12 residues long. Trimming cost V 4 bases and J 4 bases, with 7 bases left between them. CDR1 SEHNR and CDR2 FQNEAQ come from the germline V gene (reference sequence). The TCR was taken from a man aged 25-45 years in good health and CMV-seronegative. The chain employs TRBV7-9 and TRBJ1-2; D perhaps matches TRBD1 (5 bases). The sample comprised PBMCs. This CDR3 reads CASSYDSYGYTF. CDR3 bases: TGTGCCAGCAGCTACGACAGCTATGGCTACACCTTC.